These 30 T cell receptor beta chains share one sample of origin, sequenced in a study of blood T cell repertoires in COVID-19. Generated by immunoSEQ multiplex PCR, the TCRdb table keeps only in-frame clones and is missing some. The repertoire consists of hundreds of thousands of clones, with 70% to 85% occurring once and the leading ten covering 3% to 4%. Sample: PBMCs or T cells enriched from blood (not recorded which). These receptors were obtained from a woman aged 60-75 years who had recovered from COVID-19.

The gene calls are TRBV7-3 and TRBJ2-1, with D unresolved. V was shortened by 6 bases and J by 0 bases, with 12 bases between the two germline ends. Germline-derived CDR1 and CDR2 are SGHTA and FQGTGA. The CDR3 sequence is 15 residues long. The CDR3 DNA reads as TGTGCCAGCAGTAAACTGGTGAGCTCCTACAATGAGCAGTTCTTC. It translates to CASSKLVSSYNEQFF.

This clone turned up a few times. This rearrangement joins TRBV7-9 to TRBJ1-1; D is unclear. The germline CDR1 and CDR2 sequences are SEHNR and FQNEAQ (reference sequence). Deletions cut 5 bases from V and 7 bases from J, with 14 bases between. CDR3 length: 13 amino acids. Written as DNA, the CDR3 is TGTGCCAGCAGCCCGGGAACGGTCATTGAAGCTTTCTTT. It encodes CASSPGTVIEAFF.

This rearrangement joins TRBV11-2 to TRBJ2-7; 7 positions agree with TRBD2. Germline values: CDR1 SGHAT, CDR2 FQNNGV. Losses at the gene ends were 4 bases for V and 1 base for J; bases not matched to a gene: 16. The CDR3 is 18 residues long. CDR3 in DNA: TGTGCCAGCAGCTCCTGGGACTACTCTAGCGGCGTTTCCTACGAGCAGTACTTC. It translates to CASSSWDYSSGVSYEQYF.

As DNA, the CDR3 is TGTGCCAGCAGCCAAGATTGGAACAGCGGTGGTAGTGAGCAGTTCTTC. Protein sequence: CASSQDWNSGGSEQFF. The gene calls are TRBV3-1 (or the pseudogene TRBV3-2) and TRBJ2-1, with D possibly TRBD2 on 5 matching bases. The CDR3 has 16 amino acids. CDR1 is LGHDT, CDR2 YNNKEL, per germline (reference sequence). The V end lost 0 bases, the J end lost 9 bases, and 18 bases lay between the germline ends.

The chain uses TRBV11-1 and TRBJ2-2; D gene ambiguous. Trimming cost V 1 base and J 3 bases, with 9 bases left between them. The germline gives CDR1 SGHAT, CDR2 FQDESV (reference sequence). The CDR3 totals 15 residues. CDR3 sequence reads: CASSLGARDTGELFF. In nucleotides, the CDR3 is TGTGCCAGCAGCTTAGGGGCGCGTGACACCGGGGAGCTGTTTTTT.

The V and J genes are TRBV29-1 and TRBJ2-2, with a tentative D call TRBD1 (6 bases). This CDR3 spans 15 amino acids. V was shortened by 5 bases and J by 0 bases, with 13 bases between the two germline ends. Germline CDR1 reads SQVTM; CDR2 reads ANQGSEA. Here the CDR3 reads CSVRPGQSNTGELFF. The CDR3 nucleotides are TGCAGCGTTCGTCCGGGACAATCGAACACCGGGGAGCTGTTTTTT.

The sample holds a few counts of this clone. This chain links TRBV19 with TRBJ1-5; D unclear. CDR1 and CDR2 (germline): LNHDA, SQIVND (reference sequence). This CDR3 is built from 16 residues. V was pared by 3 bases and J by 2 bases, with 14 bases between. The CDR3 sequence: CASSIEKLVGNQPQHF. The CDR3 nucleotides read TGTGCCAGTAGTATCGAGAAGTTGGTCGGCAATCAGCCCCAGCATTTT.

The CDR3 DNA reads as TGTGCTAGCCGAGGGACAGTAAGAAGCAATCAGCCCCAGCATTTT. This codes for CASRGTVRSNQPQHF. The V call is TRBV12-5, the J call TRBJ1-5; 7 bases match TRBD1. The CDR3 sequence is 15 residues long. The germline CDR1 and CDR2 sequences are LGHNT and FRNRAP. V lost 9 bases to trimming and J lost 1 base; unmatched junction nucleotides: 9.

The genes are TRBV7-2 and TRBJ2-1; 8 bases match TRBD2. Trimming cost V 1 base and J 9 bases; bases outside gene matches: 14. Germline values: CDR1 SGHTA, CDR2 FQGNSA. The CDR3 covers 17 residues. CDR3 region: CASSLVAGGVSVGEQFF. The CDR3 nucleotides are TGTGCCAGCAGCTTAGTAGCCGGGGGGGTATCGGTAGGTGAGCAGTTCTTC.

This clone was seen a handful of times. The chain is built from TRBV20-1 and TRBJ1-1; no clear D gene. Germline V lookup: CDR1 DFQATT, CDR2 SNEGSKA (reference sequence). CDR3 length: 11 residues. The DNA of the CDR3 is TGCACCTCGAGAGTGAACACTGAAGCTTTCTTT. Translated, it gives CTSRVNTEAFF.

The chain joins TRBV4-1 to TRBJ1-4, with a possible D match to TRBD1 (6 bases). The germline gives CDR1 MGHRA, CDR2 YSYEKL. There are 15 residues in the CDR3. Trimming cost V 5 bases and J 8 bases, with 18 bases left between them. DNA for the CDR3: TGCGCCAGCAGCTCAAGGGGGAGGGCGGGGGAAAAACTGTTTTTT. Encoded protein: CASSSRGRAGEKLFF.

The chain links TRBV10-2 to TRBJ2-7; D gene unclear. CDR3 length: 13 residues. V dropped 2 bases and J dropped 2 bases, with 7 bases sitting between them. The V gene's germline CDR1 is WSHSY and CDR2 SAAADI. The CDR3 here is CASSEGVPYEQYF. In DNA, the CDR3 is TGCGCCAGCAGTGAGGGAGTACCCTACGAGCAGTACTTC.

The chain combines TRBV23-1 with TRBJ1-5; D is perhaps TRBD1 (5 bases). TRBV23-1 is an ORF for which the function is uncertain. V was cut by 0 bases and J by 6 bases, with 15 bases left in between. The CDR3 spans 16 residues. For the CDR3, the DNA is TGCGCCAGCAGTCAATCGAGGCAGGGCAACGGTCAGCCCCAGCATTTT. It is translated as CASSQSRQGNGQPQHF.

V gene TRBV2 combines with J gene TRBJ2-7; 7 nucleotides align to TRBD2. The CDR3 sequence is 15 residues long. Germline trimming cut 2 bases from V and 2 bases from J; bases unmatched to any gene: 6. Germline CDR1 is SNHLY and CDR2 is FYNNEI. CDR3 sequence reads: CASSELAVRTYEQYF. CDR3 nucleotide sequence: TGTGCCAGCAGTGAACTAGCGGTAAGAACCTACGAGCAGTACTTC.

About this clone: The junction departs from the called germline gene at one end, perhaps through a read error. The chain links TRBV27 to TRBJ2-3; a possible D gene is TRBD1 (6 bases). The CDR3 extends over 17 amino acids. Germline values: CDR1 MNHEY, CDR2 SMNVEV (reference sequence). The CDR3: CASSSRLGASGADTQYF. CDR3 nucleotide sequence: TGTGCCAGCAGTTCTCGGTTGGGGGCCTCAGGGGCAGACACGCAGTATTTT.

J is TRBJ1-6 and V is TRBV7-2; TRBD1 matches at 8 bases. This CDR3 is built from 14 residues. The ends lost 8 bases at V and 10 bases at J; junction bases unmatched: 10. Germline-derived CDR1 and CDR2 are SGHTA and FQGNSA. This CDR3 is CASRTDRGGSPLHF. The CDR3 bases are TGTGCCAGCCGTACCGACAGGGGTGGATCACCCCTCCACTTT.

The chain has TRBV3-1 (or the pseudogene TRBV3-2) and TRBJ2-7; 10 nucleotides match TRBD1. J was trimmed by 5 bases and V by 5 bases; bases with no gene match: 6. The germline V gene encodes CDR1 LGHDT and CDR2 YNNKEL (reference sequence). The CDR3 runs to 14 residues. CDR3 amino acids: CASSTGTGVDEQYF. As DNA, the CDR3 is TGTGCCAGCAGCACCGGGACAGGGGTTGACGAGCAGTACTTC.

The genes are TRBV15 and TRBJ1-5, with a weak D call TRBD1 (5 bases). The length of the CDR3 is 12 residues. Trimming removed 6 bases from V and 7 bases from J, with 10 bases in between. CDR1 is LNHNV, CDR2 YYDKDF, per germline (reference sequence). The CDR3 protein is CATRRGGQPQHF. CDR3 DNA: TGTGCCACCAGAAGGGGTGGGCAGCCCCAGCATTTT.

The chain recombines TRBV7-2 with TRBJ2-5, with a possible D match to TRBD1 (6 bases). Germline CDR1 SGHTA, CDR2 FQGNSA. The CDR3 totals 15 residues. Trimming cost V 3 bases and J 2 bases, with 13 bases left between them. In nucleotides, the CDR3 is TGTGCCAGCAGCTTCCAAGGAAGGGGGCAAGAGACCCAGTACTTC. This codes for CASSFQGRGQETQYF.

The genes are TRBV14 and TRBJ1-5; 7 nucleotides align to TRBD1. Trimming took 0 bases from V and 3 from J; bases not matched to a gene: 5. This CDR3 region has 16 residues. The germline V gene encodes CDR1 SGHDN and CDR2 FVKESK. CDR3: CASSQERGQPNQPQHF. CDR3 DNA sequence: TGTGCCAGCAGCCAAGAAAGGGGGCAGCCCAATCAGCCCCAGCATTTT.

This clone showed up just once. J is TRBJ2-7 and V is TRBV29-1; tentatively, D is TRBD1 (6 bases). The CDR3 is made up of 14 amino acids. Trimming removed 8 bases at V and 0 bases at J, with 17 bases between. Germline V lookup: CDR1 SQVTM, CDR2 ANQGSEA. CDR3 residues: CSFSRGISSYEQYF. The CDR3 DNA reads as TGCAGCTTCTCCAGGGGCATCTCCTCCTACGAGCAGTACTTC.

This chain links TRBV7-2 with TRBJ1-1; 7 nucleotides align to TRBD1. J lost 7 bases, V lost 5 bases, and 16 bases had no gene match. This CDR3 has 16 amino acids. Germline assignment: CDR1 SGHTA and CDR2 FQGNSA. The CDR3 DNA reads TGTGCCAGCAGCAAACTTGGACAGGCCCATACGGGTGAAGCTTTCTTT. It codes for CASSKLGQAHTGEAFF.

The rearrangement uses TRBV3-1 (or the pseudogene TRBV3-2) and TRBJ2-7; D not certain. Deletions cut 1 base from V and 2 bases from J, with 12 bases between. There are 15 residues in the CDR3. Germline CDR1 LGHDT, CDR2 YNNKEL (reference sequence). For the CDR3, the DNA is TGTGCCAGCAGCCAAGGGGCTCGCAGCCCCTACGAGCAGTACTTC. This codes for CASSQGARSPYEQYF.

J is TRBJ1-5 and V is TRBV6-1; TRBD1 aligns across 7 bases. The CDR3 extends over 18 amino acids. J gave up 0 bases and V 2 bases, and 10 bases lay outside the gene matches. CDR1 and CDR2 (germline): MNHNS, SASEGT. The CDR3 loop is CASSELRGPPYSNQPQHF. In DNA, the CDR3 is TGTGCCAGCAGTGAATTAAGGGGGCCCCCTTATAGCAATCAGCCCCAGCATTTT.

The rearrangement uses TRBV18 and TRBJ1-3; 8 bases line up with TRBD1. The CDR3 covers 16 residues. Germline trimming cut 6 bases from V and 5 bases from J; bases unmatched to any gene: 12. Per the germline V gene, CDR1 is KGHSH and CDR2 is LQKENI. CDR3 loop: CASSQTLGTGRNTIYF. The CDR3 region has the DNA TGTGCCAGCTCTCAAACCCTCGGGACAGGCCGAAACACCATATATTTT.

The genes are TRBV5-6 and TRBJ2-7, with 8 bases aligning to TRBD1. This CDR3 comprises 18 residues. Germline CDR1 reads SGHDT; CDR2 reads YYEEEE. The V gene end was trimmed by 4 bases and the J gene end by 3 bases; junction bases not matched to a gene: 18. The CDR3 is CASSKFTPRTGTVYEQYF. CDR3 nucleotides: TGTGCCAGCAGCAAATTTACCCCCCGGACAGGGACGGTCTACGAGCAGTACTTC.

The chain has TRBV29-1 and TRBJ1-2; D unclear. The V end lost 4 bases, the J end lost 0 bases, and 9 bases lay between the germline ends. CDR3 size: 13 residues. Germline CDR1 and CDR2: SQVTM and ANQGSEA. The CDR3 spells CSVGSQANYGYTF. In DNA form, the CDR3 reads TGCAGCGTTGGATCTCAGGCTAACTATGGCTACACCTTC.

The chain recombines TRBV5-4 with TRBJ2-7, with D unresolved. V was shortened by 0 bases and J by 7 bases, with 11 bases between the two germline ends. The V gene's germline CDR1 is SGHNT and CDR2 YYREEE (reference sequence). The CDR3 has 13 residues. CDR3 DNA: TGTGCCAGCAGCTTGGCCTACCTAACGGAGCAGTACTTC. Protein: CASSLAYLTEQYF.

The rearrangement uses TRBV29-1 and TRBJ1-1; 8 nucleotides line up with TRBD1. CDR1 and CDR2 from the germline V gene are SQVTM and ANQGSEA. The CDR3 length is 12 residues. With V trimmed by 5 bases and J by 4 bases, 3 bases remained unmatched. The CDR3 is CSVPDRATEAFF. For the CDR3, the DNA is TGCAGCGTTCCGGACAGGGCCACTGAAGCTTTCTTT.

The chain has TRBV9 and TRBJ2-2; TRBD1 matches at 7 bases. Germline V gene lookup returns CDR1 SGDLS and CDR2 YYNGEE. This CDR3 is built from 16 residues. Trimming took 3 bases from V and 6 from J; bases not matched to a gene: 11. CDR3 region: CASSALDREVSGELFF. CDR3 sequence (DNA): TGTGCCAGCAGCGCCTTAGACAGGGAAGTTTCCGGGGAGCTGTTTTTT.